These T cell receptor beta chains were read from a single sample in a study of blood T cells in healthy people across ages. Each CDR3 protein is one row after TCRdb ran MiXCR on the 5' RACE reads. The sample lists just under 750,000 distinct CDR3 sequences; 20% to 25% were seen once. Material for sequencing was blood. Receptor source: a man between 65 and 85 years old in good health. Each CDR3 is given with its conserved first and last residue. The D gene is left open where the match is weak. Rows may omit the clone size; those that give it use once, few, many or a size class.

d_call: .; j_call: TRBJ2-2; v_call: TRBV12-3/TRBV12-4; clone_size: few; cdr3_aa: CASSPNMGLSRGELFF; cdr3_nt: TGTGCCAGCAGTCCAAACATGGGGCTTAGTCGCGGGGAGCTGTTTTTT
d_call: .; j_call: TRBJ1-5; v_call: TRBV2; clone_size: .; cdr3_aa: CASSGEGGSNQPQHF; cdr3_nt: TGTGCCAGCAGTGGTGAGGGCGGTAGCAATCAGCCCCAGCATTTT
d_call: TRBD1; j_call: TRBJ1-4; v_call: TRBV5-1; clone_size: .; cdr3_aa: CASSLEGQAGKKLFF; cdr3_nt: TGCGCCAGCAGCTTGGAGGGACAGGCGGGAAAAAAACTGTTTTTT
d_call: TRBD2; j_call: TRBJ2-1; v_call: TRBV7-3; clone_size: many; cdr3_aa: CASSFGTNYNEQFF; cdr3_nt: TGTGCCAGCAGCTTTGGGACTAACTACAATGAGCAGTTCTTC
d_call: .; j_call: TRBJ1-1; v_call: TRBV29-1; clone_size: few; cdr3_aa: CSAMRGGRETEAFF; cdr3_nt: TGCAGCGCCATGAGGGGCGGGAGGGAAACTGAAGCTTTCTTT
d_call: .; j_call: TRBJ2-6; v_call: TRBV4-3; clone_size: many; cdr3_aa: CASSQEPASASSGANVLTF; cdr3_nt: TGCGCCAGCAGCCAAGAACCCGCTAGCGCTAGCTCTGGGGCCAACGTCCTGACTTTC
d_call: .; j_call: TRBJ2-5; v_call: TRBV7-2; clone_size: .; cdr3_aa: CASSFRTGIRFF; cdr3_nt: TGTGCCAGCAGCTTCCGTACAGGGATTCGGTTCTTC
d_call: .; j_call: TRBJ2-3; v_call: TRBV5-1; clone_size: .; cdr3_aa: CASSLGRHSTDTQYF; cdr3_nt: TGCGCCAGCAGCTTGGGCCGACATAGCACAGATACGCAGTATTTT
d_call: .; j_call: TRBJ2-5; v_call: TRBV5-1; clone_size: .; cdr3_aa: CASSLPTGAQETQYF; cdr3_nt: TGCGCCAGCAGCCTACCGACAGGCGCTCAAGAGACCCAGTACTTC
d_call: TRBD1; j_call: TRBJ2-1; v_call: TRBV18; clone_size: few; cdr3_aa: CASLPGTGTVNEQFF; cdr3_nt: TGTGCCAGCCTTCCCGGGACAGGGACTGTCAATGAGCAGTTCTTC
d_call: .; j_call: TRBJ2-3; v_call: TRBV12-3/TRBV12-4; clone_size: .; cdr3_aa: CASSLGARAWADTQYF; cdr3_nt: TGTGCCAGCAGTTTAGGGGCCAGGGCGTGGGCAGATACGCAGTATTTT
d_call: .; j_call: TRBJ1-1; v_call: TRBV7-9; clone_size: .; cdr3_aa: CASREGGRDTEAFF; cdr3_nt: TGTGCCAGCCGTGAGGGGGGGAGGGACACTGAAGCTTTCTTT
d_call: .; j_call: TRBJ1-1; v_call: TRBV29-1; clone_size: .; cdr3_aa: CSVGPVLKAFF; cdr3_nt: TGCAGCGTTGGTCCGGTTCTGAAAGCTTTCTTT
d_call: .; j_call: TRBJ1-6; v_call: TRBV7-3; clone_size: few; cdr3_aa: CASSLKRQGSNSPLHF; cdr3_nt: TGTGCCAGCAGCTTAAAACGGCAGGGGAGTAATTCACCCCTCCACTTT
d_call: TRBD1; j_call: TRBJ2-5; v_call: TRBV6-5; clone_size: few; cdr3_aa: CASRRQGPETQYF; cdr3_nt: TGTGCCAGCAGGAGACAGGGGCCGGAGACCCAGTACTTC
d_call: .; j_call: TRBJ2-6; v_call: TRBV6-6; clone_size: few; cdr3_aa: CASSRQMSGANVLTF; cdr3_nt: TGTGCCAGCAGTCGTCAGATGTCTGGGGCCAACGTCCTGACTTTC
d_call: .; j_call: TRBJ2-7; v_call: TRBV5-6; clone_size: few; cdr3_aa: CASSLVGVVYEQYF; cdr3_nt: TGTGCCAGCAGCTTGGTTGGTGTAGTCTACGAGCAGTACTTC